These T cell receptor beta chains were read from a single sample in a study of T cells in Graves' hyperthyroidism and ophthalmopathy. Each CDR3 protein is one row after TCRdb ran MiXCR on the multiplex PCR reads. The repertoire consists of approximately 700,000 distinct CDR3 sequences, with about 45% occurring once and the leading ten covering 7% to 7.5%. The specimen was peripheral blood or thyroid tissue (not recorded which). These receptors all stem from an adult man with Graves' disease, either hyperthyroidism or ophthalmopathy (not recorded which). Each CDR3 is given without its conserved first and last residue. Each record gives: J gene, V gene, CDR3 protein.

j_gene: TRBJ2-5; v_gene: TRBV7-3; CDR3aa: ASSLTGTAKETQY
j_gene: TRBJ1-5; v_gene: TRBV15; CDR3aa: ATRPDSYQPQH
j_gene: TRBJ1-2; v_gene: TRBV12-3/TRBV12-4; CDR3aa: ASIPSGQLYYGYT
j_gene: TRBJ1-2; v_gene: TRBV25-1; CDR3aa: ASSERGAYGYT
j_gene: TRBJ1-1; v_gene: TRBV7-2; CDR3aa: ASSHQSGDEAF
j_gene: TRBJ2-2; v_gene: TRBV9; CDR3aa: ASRESGTANTGELF
j_gene: TRBJ1-1; v_gene: TRBV7-9; CDR3aa: ASSVQGGKGAF
j_gene: TRBJ1-1; v_gene: TRBV20-1; CDR3aa: SARGATGSDTEAF
j_gene: TRBJ2-6; v_gene: TRBV20-1; CDR3aa: SAWDRNSGANVLT
j_gene: TRBJ1-3; v_gene: TRBV2; CDR3aa: ASSEGAALFGNTIY
j_gene: TRBJ2-2; v_gene: TRBV7-6; CDR3aa: ASSPQRRNGTSGANTGELF
j_gene: TRBJ1-1; v_gene: TRBV10-3; CDR3aa: AISVEGDPNTEAF
j_gene: TRBJ2-7; v_gene: TRBV2; CDR3aa: ASSEGGQALTYEQY
j_gene: TRBJ1-2; v_gene: TRBV2; CDR3aa: ASGGNYGYT
j_gene: TRBJ1-1; v_gene: TRBV11-2; CDR3aa: ASSLERDLDTEAF
j_gene: TRBJ2-5; v_gene: TRBV5-1; CDR3aa: ASSLNPGTGVMETQY
j_gene: TRBJ2-7; v_gene: TRBV25-1; CDR3aa: ASSLTGGPLEQY
j_gene: TRBJ2-7; v_gene: TRBV29-1; CDR3aa: SVEAASGSLNEQY
j_gene: TRBJ2-7; v_gene: TRBV29-1; CDR3aa: SVEAANSPYEQY
j_gene: TRBJ1-2; v_gene: TRBV7-9; CDR3aa: ASSLPGGWDGYT
j_gene: TRBJ1-6; v_gene: TRBV6-5; CDR3aa: ASSPFLNSPLH
j_gene: TRBJ2-5; v_gene: TRBV15; CDR3aa: ATGGAEETQY
j_gene: TRBJ1-2; v_gene: TRBV7-8; CDR3aa: ASRRDGGNYGYT
j_gene: TRBJ2-7; v_gene: TRBV6-1; CDR3aa: ASRGIYEQY
j_gene: TRBJ2-7; v_gene: TRBV7-9; CDR3aa: ASSLVLSAGGHYEQY
j_gene: TRBJ1-2; v_gene: TRBV7-2; CDR3aa: ASTPTGLNYGYT
j_gene: TRBJ1-1; v_gene: TRBV7-9; CDR3aa: ASSFNRDITEAF
j_gene: TRBJ2-2; v_gene: TRBV24-1; CDR3aa: ATSDLGSRNTGELS
j_gene: TRBJ1-1; v_gene: TRBV29-1; CDR3aa: SAMDSPGATEAF
j_gene: TRBJ2-5; v_gene: TRBV9; CDR3aa: ASSPSRGLGETQY
j_gene: TRBJ1-6; v_gene: TRBV6-5; CDR3aa: ASSYGIHNSPLH
j_gene: TRBJ2-6; v_gene: TRBV29-1; CDR3aa: SVAQGQVDSGANVLT
j_gene: TRBJ1-4; v_gene: TRBV25-1; CDR3aa: ASGIRGVRDLLFEKLF
j_gene: TRBJ1-5; v_gene: TRBV24-1; CDR3aa: ATSDSPNQPQH
j_gene: TRBJ1-5; v_gene: TRBV10-3; CDR3aa: ASSVAGDRYQPQH
j_gene: TRBJ2-7; v_gene: TRBV7-2; CDR3aa: ASSGSFGTGGHEQY
j_gene: TRBJ2-5; v_gene: TRBV7-8; CDR3aa: ASSQGQRLETQY
j_gene: TRBJ1-1; v_gene: TRBV2; CDR3aa: ASKNRGGTEAF
j_gene: TRBJ1-2; v_gene: TRBV11-2; CDR3aa: ASSRDRDMDYGYT
j_gene: TRBJ1-4; v_gene: TRBV9; CDR3aa: ASRGQGTDEKLF
j_gene: TRBJ1-2; v_gene: TRBV20-1; CDR3aa: SAGMTGGIGYT
j_gene: TRBJ1-2; v_gene: TRBV12-3/TRBV12-4; CDR3aa: ASKGEAYGYT
j_gene: TRBJ1-2; v_gene: TRBV5-4; CDR3aa: ASSLEGTGSLNYGYT
j_gene: TRBJ1-3; v_gene: TRBV6-1; CDR3aa: ASSRVTGGNTIY
j_gene: TRBJ2-7; v_gene: TRBV7-3; CDR3aa: ASSQDIDEQY
j_gene: TRBJ2-7; v_gene: TRBV7-2; CDR3aa: ASIQGGGPYEQY
j_gene: TRBJ1-2; v_gene: TRBV25-1; CDR3aa: ASSDYRGDYGYT
j_gene: TRBJ2-7; v_gene: TRBV20-1; CDR3aa: SARSQDYEQY
j_gene: TRBJ2-7; v_gene: TRBV29-1; CDR3aa: SVGDGGGFYEQY
j_gene: TRBJ1-5; v_gene: TRBV2; CDR3aa: ASSWDGAQPQH
j_gene: TRBJ2-3; v_gene: TRBV2; CDR3aa: ASRADPERDTQY